The 31 T cell receptor beta chains listed next were all sequenced from one sample in a study of T cell responses to AZD1222 COVID-19 vaccine. Libraries were prepared by immunoSEQ multiplex PCR; TCRdb keeps only in-frame clonotypes and omits some of them. Of roughly 96,000 clones in the sample, 70% to 90% were seen once. Source: peripheral blood, taken 28 days after the second AZD1222 dose. The receptors originated from an adult who received the AZD1222 COVID-19 vaccine.

The CDR3 DNA sequence: TGCGCCAGCAGCTTGAGGGTGAACACTGAAGCTTTCTTT. This encodes CASSLRVNTEAFF. The J gene is TRBJ1-1, the V gene TRBV5-1; D gene unclear. V dropped 1 base and J dropped 0 bases, with 4 bases sitting between them. This CDR3 has 13 amino acids. Germline V CDR1 and CDR2: SGHRS, YFSETQ.

The sample holds one count of this clone. This chain connects TRBV7-2 to TRBJ1-1; D remains ambiguous. The CDR3 is 13 amino acids. Deletions cut 3 bases from V and 1 base from J, with 6 bases between. Germline-derived CDR1 and CDR2 are SGHTA and FQGNSA. CDR3 in DNA: TGTGCCAGCAGCTTCAACGGGAACACTGAAGCTTTCTTT. This codes for CASSFNGNTEAFF.

The chain uses TRBV6-6 and TRBJ1-1, with 7 bases fitting TRBD1. Germline V CDR1 and CDR2: MNHNY, SVGAGI (reference sequence). V shed 3 bases and J 3 bases; nucleotides not matched to a gene: 4. The CDR3 consists of 14 residues. Here the CDR3 DNA reads TGTGCCAGCAGTTATAGGCAGGGGGACACTGAAGCTTTCTTT. Its translation is CASSYRQGDTEAFF.

The rearrangement links TRBV9 to TRBJ1-1; D perhaps matches TRBD1 (6 bases). Trimming took 0 bases from V and 4 from J, leaving 13 bases between them. This CDR3 is 15 amino acids long. Germline assignment: CDR1 SGDLS and CDR2 YYNGEE. The CDR3 DNA reads TGTGCCAGCAGCGTAGGGTTAGGGGGAGGCACTGAAGCTTTCTTT. It yields the protein CASSVGLGGGTEAFF.

The chain recombines TRBV27 with TRBJ2-2, with 10 nucleotides matching TRBD2. Germline V gene sequence: CDR1 MNHEY, CDR2 SMNVEV (reference sequence). The CDR3 spans 16 residues. Losses at the gene ends were 5 bases for V and 4 bases for J; bases not matched to a gene: 7. CDR3 in amino acids: CASSQRLAGVTGELFF. Here the CDR3 DNA reads TGTGCCAGCAGTCAACGACTAGCGGGCGTCACCGGGGAGCTGTTTTTT.

V is TRBV6-4 and J is TRBJ2-7; D ambiguous. The CDR3 has 10 amino acids. V was cut by 3 bases and J by 7 bases, with 4 bases left in between. Germline values: CDR1 MRHNA, CDR2 SNTAGT. The CDR3 loop reads CASSEREQYF. The CDR3 DNA is TGTGCCAGCAGTGAAAGGGAGCAGTACTTC.

The CDR3 sequence is CASSPNSYEQYF. CDR3 bases: TGTGCCAGCAGCCCCAATTCCTACGAGCAGTACTTC. The V gene is TRBV4-2, the J gene TRBJ2-7; D not certain. CDR3 length: 12 residues. Per germline, CDR1 LGHNA and CDR2 YNFKEQ. V was pared by 4 bases and J by 1 base, with 5 bases between.

In this sample, this clone turned up once. The chain couples TRBV9 to TRBJ2-3, with D possibly being TRBD2 (5 bases). Trimming stripped 4 bases from V and 1 base from J, with 19 bases between. The CDR3 contains 17 residues. Germline lookup yields CDR1 SGDLS and CDR2 YYNGEE. In DNA form, the CDR3 reads TGTGCCAGCAGCCCCCGCGCGGTAGCGTGGGGCACAGATACGCAGTATTTT. This sequence encodes CASSPRAVAWGTDTQYF.

A few counts support this clone. The chain links TRBV28 to TRBJ1-2; D is unresolved. Germline V CDR1 and CDR2: MDHEN, SYDVKM. The CDR3 is made up of 13 amino acids. V lost 4 bases, J lost 6 bases, and 12 bases lay in between. CDR3 sequence: CASSWSGLNGYTF. The CDR3 bases are TGTGCCAGCAGTTGGTCAGGCCTGAATGGCTACACCTTC.

V gene TRBV19 combines with J gene TRBJ2-5, with 15 bases lining up with TRBD2. This CDR3 region has 15 residues. V shed 3 bases and J 5 bases; nucleotides not matched to a gene: 1. Germline V gene sequence: CDR1 LNHDA, CDR2 SQIVND (reference sequence). Here the CDR3 DNA reads TGTGCCAGTAGTATTGGGACTAGCGGGAGGGAGACCCAGTACTTC. This codes for CASSIGTSGRETQYF.

The chain carries TRBV5-1 and TRBJ2-3; D might be TRBD2 (5 bases). The germline V gene has CDR1 SGHRS and CDR2 YFSETQ. The ends were cut back, 4 bases at V and 4 bases at J, with 13 bases in the middle. The CDR3 is 14 residues long. As DNA, the CDR3 is TGCGCCAGCAGCCGGGGAATGGGCGCAGATACGCAGTATTTT. Protein: CASSRGMGADTQYF.

This clone appeared once. V and J are TRBV12-3 or TRBV12-4 and TRBJ1-2; no reliable D call. This CDR3 spans 12 amino acids. Between the trimmed V and J ends, which lost 6 bases and 4 bases, there was a span of 9 bases. CDR3 region: CASSLDRYGYTF. The CDR3 DNA follows: TGTGCCAGCAGCCTGGATCGCTATGGCTACACCTTC.

The V gene is TRBV6-6, the J gene TRBJ1-2; 7 positions match TRBD1. Germline assignment: CDR1 MNHNY and CDR2 SVGAGI (reference sequence). Unmatched junction bases numbered 17, after V lost 5 bases and J lost 8 bases. The CDR3 is 16 amino acids. The CDR3 coding sequence is TGTGCCAGCAGTCACCGGACAGGCCTCACCGGCGGCGGCTACACCTTC. Protein sequence: CASSHRTGLTGGGYTF.

The chain couples TRBV7-2 to TRBJ2-5; maybe TRBD1 (6 bases). The V gene's germline CDR1 is SGHTA and CDR2 FQGNSA. The CDR3 has 16 amino acids. V was trimmed by 1 base and J by 4 bases, leaving 16 bases between them. Here the CDR3 DNA reads TGTGCCAGCAGCTTAGATGGGGGCACGTTTCCAGAGACCCAGTACTTC. This gives the protein CASSLDGGTFPETQYF.

This rearrangement joins TRBV5-6 to TRBJ1-1; 7 nucleotides align to TRBD1. J was trimmed by 4 bases and V by 2 bases; bases with no gene match: 5. Germline V gene data show CDR1 as SGHDT and CDR2 as YYEEEE. The CDR3 is 14 amino acids. The CDR3 region is CASSLQGTGTEAFF. Written as DNA, the CDR3 is TGTGCCAGCAGCTTACAGGGGACCGGCACTGAAGCTTTCTTT.

This clone has just a few counts. The V and J genes are TRBV5-1 and TRBJ2-1, with 16 bases aligning to TRBD2. CDR3 length equals 16 residues. CDR1 is SGHRS and CDR2 is YFSETQ in the germline V gene. Trimming cost V 3 bases and J 12 bases; bases outside gene matches: 9. DNA for the CDR3: TGCGCCAGCAGCTCTGGGACTAGCGGGAGGGCCGGGGGGCAGTTCTTC. Encoded protein: CASSSGTSGRAGGQFF.

The chain carries TRBV24-1 and TRBJ1-2; 8 bases fit TRBD1. The junction had 7 bases not matched to a gene; V was cut back by 3 bases and J by 8 bases. CDR1 is KGHDR, CDR2 SFDVKD, per germline. The CDR3 spans 14 residues. DNA for the CDR3: TGTGCCACCAGTGATCCCGGACAGGGCTGGGGCTACACCTTC. This encodes CATSDPGQGWGYTF.

The chain couples TRBV19 to TRBJ2-3; D possibly corresponds to TRBD1 (6 bases). V was pared by 1 base and J by 4 bases, with 12 bases between. Per the germline V gene, CDR1 is LNHDA and CDR2 is SQIVND (reference sequence). CDR3 length equals 15 residues. The CDR3 protein is CASSIVEQGSDTQYF. The CDR3 nucleotides read TGTGCCAGTAGTATAGTGGAACAGGGTTCAGATACGCAGTATTTT.

This clone was counted a single time. V gene TRBV4-3 combines with J gene TRBJ1-1, with D unresolved. V was shortened by 4 bases and J by 3 bases, with 15 bases between the two germline ends. The CDR3 extends over 15 amino acids. CDR1 is LGHNA and CDR2 is YSLEER in the germline V gene. CDR3 in amino acids: CASSLSIGRDTEAFF. CDR3 nucleotide sequence: TGCGCCAGCAGCCTAAGCATAGGGAGAGACACTGAAGCTTTCTTT.

The chain employs TRBV29-1 and TRBJ2-5; D perhaps matches TRBD1 (6 bases). The CDR3 length is 16 residues. The V and J ends lost 0 bases and 2 bases respectively, with 16 bases between them. Germline-derived CDR1 and CDR2 are SQVTM and ANQGSEA. CDR3 loop: CSVEDPSSQGQETQYF. CDR3 DNA sequence: TGCAGCGTTGAAGATCCCTCGTCCCAGGGGCAAGAGACCCAGTACTTC.

J is TRBJ2-7 and V is TRBV7-2, with 7 bases that match TRBD2. V gave up 0 bases and J gave up 2 bases; unmatched junction bases: 4. This CDR3 has 15 residues. Germline-derived CDR1 and CDR2 are SGHTA and FQGNSA. The CDR3 DNA follows: TGTGCCAGCAGCTTAGCATGGGGGAGGGCCTACGAGCAGTACTTC. This gives the protein CASSLAWGRAYEQYF.

The chain is built from TRBV5-1 and TRBJ2-5; D gene unclear. V lost 0 bases to trimming and J lost 5 bases, with 14 bases between them. CDR1 is SGHRS and CDR2 is YFSETQ in the germline V gene. CDR3 length: 15 residues. CDR3 DNA: TGCGCCAGCAGCTTGGGTTGGGTGGCCAGTGAGACCCAGTACTTC. Its translation is CASSLGWVASETQYF.

The chain links TRBV7-3 to TRBJ2-2, with D unclear. CDR3 length equals 18 residues. Germline CDR1 reads SGHTA; CDR2 reads FQGTGA. The ends were cut back, 1 base at V and 0 bases at J, with 15 bases in the middle. This CDR3 is CASSLNAFRASNTGELFF. The CDR3 DNA is TGTGCCAGCAGCTTAAACGCGTTCCGGGCCTCGAACACCGGGGAGCTGTTTTTT.

The chain has TRBV4-1 and TRBJ1-5; 8 nucleotides match TRBD1. Looked up from germline, CDR1 is MGHRA and CDR2 is YSYEKL. The CDR3 is 17 residues long. Losses at the gene ends were 1 base for V and 3 bases for J; bases not matched to a gene: 8. The DNA of the CDR3 is TGCGCCAGCAGCCAAGCCTCGACAGGGGCCAACAATCAGCCCCAGCATTTT. It is translated as CASSQASTGANNQPQHF.

The V call is TRBV30, the J call TRBJ1-5; D gene uncertain. Per germline, CDR1 GTSNPN and CDR2 SVGIG (reference sequence). V was clipped by 2 bases and J by 5 bases, with 10 bases between them. The CDR3 is 13 amino acids. CDR3: CAWSSEGYQPQHF. DNA for the CDR3: TGTGCCTGGAGTAGTGAAGGCTATCAGCCCCAGCATTTT.

This clone has more than one count but fewer than ten. V is TRBV29-1 and J is TRBJ1-2; 9 bases are a match to TRBD1. The CDR3 is 14 residues long. The germline CDR1 and CDR2 sequences are SQVTM and ANQGSEA. Unmatched junction bases numbered 6, after V lost 6 bases and J lost 1 base. CDR3 sequence (DNA): TGCAGCGTAGGATTGGGACAGGGTAACTATGGCTACACCTTC. Translating gives CSVGLGQGNYGYTF.

This chain joins TRBV7-3 and TRBJ1-3; no definite D call. In germline, CDR1 is SGHTA, CDR2 FQGTGA. The V and J ends lost 5 bases and 3 bases respectively, with 8 bases between them. This CDR3 has 13 amino acids. CDR3 sequence reads: CASSLSHGNTIYF. The DNA of the CDR3 is TGTGCCAGCAGCCTGTCCCATGGAAACACCATATATTTT.

This clone was recorded a few times. The chain carries TRBV2 and TRBJ1-3; D may be TRBD1 (5 bases). CDR1 SNHLY and CDR2 FYNNEI come from the germline V gene. V was pared by 5 bases and J by 0 bases, with 17 bases between. The CDR3 is 17 amino acids. CDR3: CASSKGQLRFSGNTIYF. The CDR3 nucleotides read TGTGCCAGCAGTAAGGGGCAGCTCCGTTTCTCTGGAAACACCATATATTTT.

The V gene is TRBV10-3, the J gene TRBJ2-1, with 7 bases identical to TRBD2. Germline values: CDR1 ENHRY, CDR2 SYGVKD. The CDR3 extends over 14 amino acids. The J segment lost 7 bases and the V segment lost 3 bases, leaving 6 bases of the junction unmatched. CDR3 sequence: CAISDLSGSNEQFF. Written as DNA, the CDR3 is TGTGCCATCAGTGACCTTAGCGGGTCGAATGAGCAGTTCTTC.

V gene TRBV4-1 combines with J gene TRBJ1-1; tentatively, D is TRBD1 (5 bases). Germline lookup yields CDR1 MGHRA and CDR2 YSYEKL. This CDR3 comprises 16 residues. V was trimmed by 1 base and J by 2 bases, leaving 14 bases between them. The CDR3 nucleotides are TGCGCCAGCAGCCAAGCGACAGCTAACCTTAACACTGAAGCTTTCTTT. Translation: CASSQATANLNTEAFF.

V is TRBV9 and J is TRBJ2-7; D remains ambiguous. With 2 bases removed from V and 0 bases from J, the gap between germline ends came to 6 bases. Germline V gives CDR1 SGDLS, CDR2 YYNGEE. The CDR3 length is 13 residues. The CDR3 DNA reads TGTGCCAGCAGCGTGGACGGCTCCTACGAGCAGTACTTC. Amino acid sequence: CASSVDGSYEQYF.